This T cell receptor beta chain was sequenced during a study of blood T cell repertoires in COVID-19. The overall study: Samples representing acute and convalescent COVID-19 were sourced from the United States, Italy and Spain.

Clinical history as reported by participants underpinned cohort assignment. Recovered participants had two consecutive negative NP/OP PCR tests, healthcare professional clearance, or symptom resolution. The CDR3 length is 17 residues. V was clipped by 4 bases and J by 10 bases; unmatched bases: 14. CDR1 KGHDR and CDR2 SFDVKD come from the germline V gene. In the original workflow: Amplifying reference gene primers gave estimates of nucleated cell counts. The assay was immunoSEQ multiplex PCR, and TCRdb's table has in-frame clones only and misses some. That table gives V, J and clone size, and the DNA gave D and trimming. Counted here are 180,000 or so clones, approximately 82% occurring once; the ten biggest clones make up 4.4%.

V gene TRBV24-1 combines with J gene TRBJ2-1, with 11 bases identical to TRBD2. The TCR sequence derives from a woman between 50 and 59 years old who had recovered from COVID-19. Sequencing used PBMCs or T cells enriched from blood (not recorded which). DNA of the CDR3: TGTGCCACCAGTGAGGTGCCGACTAGCGGGGACAACCAGGAGCAGTTCTTC. Translation gives CATSEVPTSGDNQEQFF.